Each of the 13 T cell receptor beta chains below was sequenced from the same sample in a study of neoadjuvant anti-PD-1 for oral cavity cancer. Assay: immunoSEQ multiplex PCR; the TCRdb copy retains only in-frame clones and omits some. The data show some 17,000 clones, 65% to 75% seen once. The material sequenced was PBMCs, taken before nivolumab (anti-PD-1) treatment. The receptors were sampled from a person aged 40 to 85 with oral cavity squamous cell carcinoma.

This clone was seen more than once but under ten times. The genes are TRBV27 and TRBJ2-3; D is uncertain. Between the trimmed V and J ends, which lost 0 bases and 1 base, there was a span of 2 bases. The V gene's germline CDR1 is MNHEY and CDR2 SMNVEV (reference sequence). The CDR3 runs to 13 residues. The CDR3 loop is CASSLSGTDTQYF. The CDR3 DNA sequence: TGTGCCAGCAGTTTATCGGGCACAGATACGCAGTATTTT.

The CDR3 DNA sequence: TGTGCCAGCAGACCGACAGGGGCGCTGGGGAACACTGAAGCTTTCTTT. It specifies CASRPTGALGNTEAFF. This rearrangement joins TRBV28 to TRBJ1-1, with 8 positions matching TRBD1. The CDR3 has 16 amino acids. Germline assignment: CDR1 MDHEN and CDR2 SYDVKM. Trimming at V came to 6 bases and at J to 1 base, leaving 10 bases not matched to a gene.

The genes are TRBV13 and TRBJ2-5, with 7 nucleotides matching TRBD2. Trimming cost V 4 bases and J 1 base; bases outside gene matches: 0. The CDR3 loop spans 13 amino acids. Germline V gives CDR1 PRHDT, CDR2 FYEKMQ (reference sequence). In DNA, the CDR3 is TGTGCCAGCAGCTGGACTAGCCAAGAGACCCAGTACTTC. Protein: CASSWTSQETQYF.

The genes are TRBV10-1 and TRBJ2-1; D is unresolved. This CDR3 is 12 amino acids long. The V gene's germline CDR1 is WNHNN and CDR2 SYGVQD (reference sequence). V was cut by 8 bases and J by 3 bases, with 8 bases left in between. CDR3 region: CASGPFYNEQFF. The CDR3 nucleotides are TGCGCCAGCGGGCCATTCTACAATGAGCAGTTCTTC.

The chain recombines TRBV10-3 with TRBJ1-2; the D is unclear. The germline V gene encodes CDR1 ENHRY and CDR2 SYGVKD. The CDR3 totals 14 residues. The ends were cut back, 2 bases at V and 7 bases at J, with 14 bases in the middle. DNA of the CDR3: TGTGCCATCAGTGAGGGGCAGGCCTCGAGTGGCTACACCTTC. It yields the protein CAISEGQASSGYTF.

The CDR3 protein is CASSQTALGYEQYF. The CDR3 DNA follows: TGTGCCAGCAGTCAGACAGCGTTGGGCTACGAGCAGTACTTC. The chain has TRBV6-5 and TRBJ2-7, with D perhaps TRBD1 (5 bases). CDR1 and CDR2 (germline): MNHEY, SVGAGI. The CDR3 extends over 14 amino acids. V was cut by 5 bases and J by 3 bases, with 14 bases left in between.

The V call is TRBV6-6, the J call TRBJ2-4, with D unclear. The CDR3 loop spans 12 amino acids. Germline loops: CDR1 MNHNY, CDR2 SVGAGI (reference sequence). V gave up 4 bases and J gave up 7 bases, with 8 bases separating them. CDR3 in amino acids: CASSWIENIQYF. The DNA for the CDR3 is TGTGCCAGCAGTTGGATAGAGAACATTCAGTACTTC.

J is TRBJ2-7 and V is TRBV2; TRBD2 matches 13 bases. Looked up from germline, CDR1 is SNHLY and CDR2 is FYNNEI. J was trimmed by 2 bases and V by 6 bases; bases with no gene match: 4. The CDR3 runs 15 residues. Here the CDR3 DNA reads TGTGCCAGCAGGACCGGACTAGCGGGAGCCTACGAGCAGTACTTC. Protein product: CASRTGLAGAYEQYF. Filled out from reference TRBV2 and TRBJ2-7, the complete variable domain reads EPEVTQTPSHQVTQMGQEVILRCVPISNHLYFYWYRQILGQKVEFLVSFYNNEISEKSEIFDDQFSVERPDGSNFTLKIRSTKLEDSAMYFCASRTGLAGAYEQYFGPGTRLTVT.

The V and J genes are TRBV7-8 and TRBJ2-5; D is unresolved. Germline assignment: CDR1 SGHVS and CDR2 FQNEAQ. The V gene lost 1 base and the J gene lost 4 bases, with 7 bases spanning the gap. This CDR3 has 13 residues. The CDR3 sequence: CASSLGPIETQYF. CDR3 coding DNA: TGTGCCAGCAGCTTAGGCCCCATAGAGACCCAGTACTTC.

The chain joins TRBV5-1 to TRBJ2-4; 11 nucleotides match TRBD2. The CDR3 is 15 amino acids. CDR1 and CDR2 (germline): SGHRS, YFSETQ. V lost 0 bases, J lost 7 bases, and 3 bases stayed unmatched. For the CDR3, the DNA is TGCGCCAGCAGCTTGGTGTCTAGCGGGAGGAACATTCAGTACTTC. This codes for CASSLVSSGRNIQYF.

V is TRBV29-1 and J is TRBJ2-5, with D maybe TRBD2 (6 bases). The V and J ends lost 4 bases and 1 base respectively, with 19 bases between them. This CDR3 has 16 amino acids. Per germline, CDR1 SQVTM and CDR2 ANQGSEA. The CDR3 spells CSVGPAMRTTQETQYF. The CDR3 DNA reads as TGCAGCGTTGGGCCTGCAATGAGGACTACCCAAGAGACCCAGTACTTC.

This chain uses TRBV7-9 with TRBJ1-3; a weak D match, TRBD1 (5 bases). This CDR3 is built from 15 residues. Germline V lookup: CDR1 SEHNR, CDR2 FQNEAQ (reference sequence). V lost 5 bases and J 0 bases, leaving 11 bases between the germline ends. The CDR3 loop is CASSRDGSSGNTIYF. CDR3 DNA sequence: TGTGCCAGCAGCCGGGACGGAAGCTCTGGAAACACCATATATTTT.

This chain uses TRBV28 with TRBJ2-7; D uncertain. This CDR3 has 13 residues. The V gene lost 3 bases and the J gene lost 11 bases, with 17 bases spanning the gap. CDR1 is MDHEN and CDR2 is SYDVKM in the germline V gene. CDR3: CASSFAGKSEEYF. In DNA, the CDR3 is TGTGCCAGCAGTTTTGCTGGGAAGTCTGAGGAGTACTTC.